This T cell receptor (beta chain) derives from a study of T cell responses to AZD1222 COVID-19 vaccine. Data came from immunoSEQ multiplex PCR; TCRdb stores just in-frame clones and leaves some out. The data hold 65,000 to 95,000 clones, with around 84% observed a single time. This CDR3 contains 16 residues. Trimming cost V 5 bases and J 0 bases; bases outside gene matches: 7. Germline values: CDR1 SNHLY, CDR2 FYNNEI. The clonotype comes from an adult in good health. This chain joins TRBV2 and TRBJ2-7; 10 nucleotides line up with TRBD1. The material sequenced was peripheral blood, taken on day 0 of AZD1222 vaccination. CDR3 in DNA: TGTGCCAGCAGTCCCCGGGACAGGGGTTTCTCCTACGAGCAGTACTTC. Protein product: CASSPRDRGFSYEQYF.